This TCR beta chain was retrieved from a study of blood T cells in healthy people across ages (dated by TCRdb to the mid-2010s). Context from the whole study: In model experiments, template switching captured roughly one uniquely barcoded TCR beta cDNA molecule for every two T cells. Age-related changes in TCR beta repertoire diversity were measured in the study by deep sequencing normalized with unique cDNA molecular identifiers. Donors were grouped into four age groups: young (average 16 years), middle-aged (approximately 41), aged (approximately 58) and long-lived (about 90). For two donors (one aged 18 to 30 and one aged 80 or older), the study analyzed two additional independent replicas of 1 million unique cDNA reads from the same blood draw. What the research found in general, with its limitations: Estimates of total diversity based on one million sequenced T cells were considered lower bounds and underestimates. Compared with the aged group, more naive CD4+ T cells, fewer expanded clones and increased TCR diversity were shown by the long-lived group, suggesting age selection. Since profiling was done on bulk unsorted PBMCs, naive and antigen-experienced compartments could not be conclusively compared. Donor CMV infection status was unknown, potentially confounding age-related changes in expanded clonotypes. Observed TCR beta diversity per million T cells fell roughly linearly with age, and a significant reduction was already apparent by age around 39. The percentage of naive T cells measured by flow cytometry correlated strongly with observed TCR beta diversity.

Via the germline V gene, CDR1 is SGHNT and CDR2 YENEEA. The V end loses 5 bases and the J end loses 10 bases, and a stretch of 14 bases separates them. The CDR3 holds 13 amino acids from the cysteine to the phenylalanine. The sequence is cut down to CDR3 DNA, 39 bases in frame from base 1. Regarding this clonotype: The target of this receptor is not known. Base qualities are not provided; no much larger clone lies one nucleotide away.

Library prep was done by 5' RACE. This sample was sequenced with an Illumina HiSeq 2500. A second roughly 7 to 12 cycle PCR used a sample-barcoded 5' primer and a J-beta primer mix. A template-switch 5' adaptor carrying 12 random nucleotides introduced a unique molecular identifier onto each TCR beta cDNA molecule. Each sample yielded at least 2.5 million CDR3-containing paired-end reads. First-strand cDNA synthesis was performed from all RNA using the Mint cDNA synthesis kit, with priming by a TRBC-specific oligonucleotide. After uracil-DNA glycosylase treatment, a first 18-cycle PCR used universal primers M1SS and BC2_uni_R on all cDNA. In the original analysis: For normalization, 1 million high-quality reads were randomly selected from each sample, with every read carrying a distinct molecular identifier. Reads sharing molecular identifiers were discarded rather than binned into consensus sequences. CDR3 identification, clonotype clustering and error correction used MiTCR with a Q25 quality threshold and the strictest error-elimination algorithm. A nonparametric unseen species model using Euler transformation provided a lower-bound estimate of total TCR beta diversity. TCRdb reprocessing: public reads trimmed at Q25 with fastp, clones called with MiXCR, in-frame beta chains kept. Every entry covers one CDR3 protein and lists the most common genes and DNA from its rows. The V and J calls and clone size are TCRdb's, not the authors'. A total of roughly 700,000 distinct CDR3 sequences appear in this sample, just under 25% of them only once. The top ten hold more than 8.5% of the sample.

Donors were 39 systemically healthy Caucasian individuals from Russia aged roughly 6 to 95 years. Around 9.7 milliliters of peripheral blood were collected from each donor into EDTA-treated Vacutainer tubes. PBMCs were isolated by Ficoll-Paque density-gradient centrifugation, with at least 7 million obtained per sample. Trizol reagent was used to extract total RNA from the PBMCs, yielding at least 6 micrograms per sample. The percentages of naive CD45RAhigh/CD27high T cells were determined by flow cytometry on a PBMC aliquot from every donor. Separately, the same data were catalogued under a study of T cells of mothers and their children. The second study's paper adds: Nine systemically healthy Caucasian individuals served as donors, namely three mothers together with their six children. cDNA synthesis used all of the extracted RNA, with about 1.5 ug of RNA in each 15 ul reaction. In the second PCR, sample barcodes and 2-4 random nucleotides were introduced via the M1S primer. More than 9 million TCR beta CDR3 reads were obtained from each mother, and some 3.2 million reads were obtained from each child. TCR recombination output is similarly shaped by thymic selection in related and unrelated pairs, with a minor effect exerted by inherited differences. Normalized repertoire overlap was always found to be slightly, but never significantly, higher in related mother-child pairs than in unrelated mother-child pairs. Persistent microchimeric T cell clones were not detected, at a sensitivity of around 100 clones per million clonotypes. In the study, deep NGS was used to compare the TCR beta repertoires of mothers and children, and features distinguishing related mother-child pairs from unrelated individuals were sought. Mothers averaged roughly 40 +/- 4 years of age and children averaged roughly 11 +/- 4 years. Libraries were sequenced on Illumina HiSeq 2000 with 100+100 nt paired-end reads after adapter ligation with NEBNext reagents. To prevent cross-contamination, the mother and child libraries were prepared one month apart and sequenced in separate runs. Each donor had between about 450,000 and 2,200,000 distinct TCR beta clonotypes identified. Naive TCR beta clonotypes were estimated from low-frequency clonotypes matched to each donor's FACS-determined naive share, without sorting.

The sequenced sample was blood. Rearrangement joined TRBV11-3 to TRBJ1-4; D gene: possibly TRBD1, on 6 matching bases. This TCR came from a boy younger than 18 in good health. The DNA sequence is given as TGTGCCAGCAGCCAAAACAGGGACGGAAAACTGTTTTTT. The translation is CASSQNRDGKLFF.